The sequence of this T cell receptor (beta chain) was determined in a study of T cell clonotyping in hematopoietic cell transplantation. Study-wide findings and caveats: CD4 and CD8 repertoire contributions could not be separated without sorting. Higher Inverse Simpson Index values in graft donor and pretransplant recipient predicted broader posttransplant TCR diversity. Few recipient clonotypes overlapped donors; over 97% were de novo at given depth. After transplant, recipient diversity fell while pathologically expanded clonotypes grew through day 180.

This clone appeared a few times. Its matching antigen is unknown. There are 13 residues in the CDR3. V lost 1 base, J lost 7 bases, and 13 bases lay in between. Germline CDR1 and CDR2: GTSNPN and SVGIG (reference sequence). TCRdb's table, derived via immunoSEQ multiplex PCR, lists solely in-frame clones and lacks some. The sample carries some 11,000 clones, roughly 45% recorded once. The sample taken for sequencing was peripheral blood mononuclear cells. The genes are TRBV30 and TRBJ1-2, with D maybe TRBD1 (5 bases). This TCR was recovered from a man aged 50 to 59 in good health. Some clones in this sample may be carry-over from other donors' samples. The CDR3, as DNA: TGTGCCTGGAGTGAGGGTCAGGGTCGTGGCTACACCTTC. Residues: CAWSEGQGRGYTF.